This TCR beta chain was captured in a study of T cell responses to AZD1222 COVID-19 vaccine. The table came from immunoSEQ multiplex PCR; TCRdb's copy has only in-frame clones and leaves some out. The sample holds 150,000 or so clones; approximately 94% are singletons and the top ten take just over 5%. Comments on this clone: Its antigen remains unidentified.

Overall study results and limits: Reports indicate that nearly half of spike-specific TCRs are directed at unmutated variant regions. White British ancestry dominated among donors, who included more females, and clonal diversity was possibly underestimated. Spike-specific TCR breadth and depth both grew after two AZD1222 doses.

The length of the CDR3 is 15 residues. J lost 3 bases, V lost 2 bases, and 4 bases had no gene match. Per germline, CDR1 MDHEN and CDR2 SYDVKM. The source is an adult who received the AZD1222 COVID-19 vaccine. This chain links TRBV28 with TRBJ1-5, with 7 bases identical to TRBD1. The sequencing used peripheral blood, collected 28 days after the second AZD1222 dose. This chain's CDR3 is CASSLMGQFNQPQHF. The DNA of the CDR3 is TGTGCCAGCAGTTTAATGGGACAGTTCAATCAGCCCCAGCATTTT. Together with reference TRBV28 and TRBJ1-5, the CDR3 gives the full variable domain: DVKVTQSSRYLVKRTGEKVFLECVQDMDHENMFWYRQDPGLGLRLIYFSYDVKMKEKGDIPEGYSVSREKKERFSLILESASTNQTSMYLCASSLMGQFNQPQHFGDGTRLSIL.